Shown below are 10 T cell receptor beta chains from a single sample sequenced in a study of T cells after yellow fever vaccination. TCRdb independently ran MiXCR on the 5' RACE reads; one entry per CDR3 protein. Of a few hundred thousand distinct CDR3 sequences in the sample, around 7% are singletons; the top ten hold 15% to 20%. Sequencing used PBMCs, obtained about 41 days after the first yellow fever vaccination. These receptors all stem from a young man who received the YFV17D yellow fever vaccine.

V and J are TRBV10-3 and TRBJ2-2; TRBD2 aligns across 10 bases. This CDR3 is built from 15 residues. J lost 3 bases, V lost 6 bases, and 4 bases had no gene match. Germline CDR1 reads ENHRY; CDR2 reads SYGVKD. CDR3 loop: CAIRSTSGDTGELFF. CDR3 sequence (DNA): TGTGCCATCAGATCAACTAGCGGGGACACCGGGGAGCTGTTTTTT.

This clonotype was counted between two and nine times. The V gene is TRBV5-4, the J gene TRBJ2-1; TRBD2 might be the D (6 bases). The CDR3 covers 15 residues. CDR1 and CDR2 (germline): SGHNT, YYREEE (reference sequence). V was pared by 4 bases and J by 2 bases, with 13 bases between. The CDR3 DNA reads as TGTGCCAGCAGCCCACCGGAGGGCGCCTACAATGAGCAGTTCTTC. This translates into CASSPPEGAYNEQFF.

This clonotype was seen only a few times. The rearrangement joins TRBV6-5 to TRBJ1-1, with 10 bases that match TRBD1. The CDR3 loop spans 14 amino acids. Germline V gene data show CDR1 as MNHEY and CDR2 as SVGAGI. With V trimmed by 4 bases and J by 4 bases, 3 bases remained unmatched. The CDR3 here is CASSLDRGVTEAFF. Written as DNA, the CDR3 is TGTGCCAGCAGTTTGGACAGGGGGGTCACTGAAGCTTTCTTT.

This clonotype was counted only a few times. The CDR3 protein is CASTGQQGTEAFF. The CDR3, as DNA: TGTGCCAGCACCGGACAGCAGGGCACTGAAGCTTTCTTT. The chain is built from TRBV7-8 and TRBJ1-1, with a weak D call TRBD1 (6 bases). Trimming pared 7 bases from V and 4 bases from J, leaving 13 bases between. Germline values: CDR1 SGHVS, CDR2 FQNEAQ. The CDR3 runs to 13 residues.

The table lists this clonotype with a few counts. The chain couples TRBV18 to TRBJ2-1; unclear D gene. The germline gives CDR1 KGHSH, CDR2 LQKENI. V lost 5 bases to trimming and J lost 5 bases, with 10 bases between them. This CDR3 is built from 13 residues. The CDR3 is CASSTGNDNEQFF. The DNA for the CDR3 is TGTGCCAGCTCAACTGGGAACGACAATGAGCAGTTCTTC. The full variable domain, completed using reference TRBV18 and TRBJ2-1, is NAGVMQNPRHLVRRRGQEARLRCSPMKGHSHVYWYRQLPEEGLKFMVYLQKENIIDESGMPKERFSAEFPKEGPSILRIQQVVRGDSAAYFCASSTGNDNEQFFGPGTRLTVL.

The rearrangement uses TRBV15 and TRBJ2-3; D remains ambiguous. Per the germline V gene, CDR1 is LNHNV and CDR2 is YYDKDF (reference sequence). The V and J ends lost 3 bases and 6 bases respectively, with 10 bases between them. This CDR3 spans 13 amino acids. CDR3 nucleotides: TGTGCCACCAGCAGGGCAGGTTGGGATACGCAGTATTTT. Its protein is CATSRAGWDTQYF.

This clonotype turned up a few times. The chain joins TRBV5-1 to TRBJ2-4; perhaps TRBD2 as D (6 bases). V was pared by 0 bases and J by 7 bases, with 14 bases between. The germline V gene has CDR1 SGHRS and CDR2 YFSETQ. The CDR3 runs to 15 residues. CDR3 sequence (DNA): TGCGCCAGCAGCTTGGGCGGGGAGGCAGGGAACATTCAGTACTTC. This encodes CASSLGGEAGNIQYF. Based on the CDR3 plus reference TRBV5-1 and TRBJ2-4, the full variable domain is KAGVTQTPRYLIKTRGQQVTLSCSPISGHRSVSWYQQTPGQGLQFLFEYFSETQRNKGNFPGRFSGRQFSNSRSEMNVSTLELGDSALYLCASSLGGEAGNIQYFGAGTRLSVL.

The rearrangement uses TRBV21-1 and TRBJ1-6; the table's D call TRBD1 went unverified against the DNA. TRBV21-1 is described as a pseudogene. The CDR3 totals 17 residues. The CDR3 sequence is CASSRPTGSSYNSPLHF. CDR3 in DNA: TGTGCCAGCAGCAGACCGACAGGGAGCTCCTATAATTCACCCCTCCACTTT.

This clonotype was picked up a small number of times. The chain is built from TRBV6-5 and TRBJ2-1; the D is unclear. V was pared by 0 bases and J by 4 bases, with 10 bases between. The CDR3 runs 15 residues. In germline, CDR1 is MNHEY, CDR2 SVGAGI. CDR3 region: CASSYSAALYNEQFF. The DNA of the CDR3 is TGTGCCAGCAGTTACTCGGCAGCGTTATACAATGAGCAGTTCTTC.

This clonotype was observed many times. The chain employs TRBV12-3 or TRBV12-4 and TRBJ1-5; 7 bases agree with TRBD1. After removal of 5 bases from V and 1 base from J, the junction contained 8 bases not matched to a gene. CDR3 length equals 16 residues. This CDR3 reads CASSTRSRGSNQPQHF. The CDR3 region has the DNA TGTGCCAGCAGTACCCGATCCAGGGGGAGCAATCAGCCCCAGCATTTT.